This TCR beta chain was profiled in a study of T cell repertoires in cytomegalovirus infection. Study as a whole: Both recently identified HLA-C-restricted and well-studied HLA-B-restricted CMV epitopes were used in the study. Regarding the study as a whole: Identification of carriers of CMV plus the relevant HLA was performed using cumulative public TCR beta family frequency. There were HLA-C-restricted CMV-specific TCR beta clonotypes dominating the ex vivo response.

Using its own MiXCR run on the reads, TCRdb lists one record per CDR3 protein. The sample lists roughly 990,000 distinct CDR3 sequences, 25% to 40% occurring once. This clonotype was seen a handful of times. What it recognizes is unknown. V dropped 7 bases and J dropped 6; count of bases not matched to a gene: 4. CDR1 is SEHNR and CDR2 is FQNEAQ in the germline V gene (reference sequence). The CDR3 consists of 12 residues. The chain uses TRBV7-9 and TRBJ2-7; 9 bases are shared with TRBD1. This TCR was recovered from a human donor in good health (CMV status not recorded). Some clones in this sample may be carry-over from other donors' samples. Sequences were derived from cultured CD8+ T cells from PBMCs, sampled from culture after CMV antigen stimulation. Here the CDR3 DNA reads TGTGCCAGCACCCGGACAGGGGTCGAGCAGTACTTC. Encoded protein: CASTRTGVEQYF.